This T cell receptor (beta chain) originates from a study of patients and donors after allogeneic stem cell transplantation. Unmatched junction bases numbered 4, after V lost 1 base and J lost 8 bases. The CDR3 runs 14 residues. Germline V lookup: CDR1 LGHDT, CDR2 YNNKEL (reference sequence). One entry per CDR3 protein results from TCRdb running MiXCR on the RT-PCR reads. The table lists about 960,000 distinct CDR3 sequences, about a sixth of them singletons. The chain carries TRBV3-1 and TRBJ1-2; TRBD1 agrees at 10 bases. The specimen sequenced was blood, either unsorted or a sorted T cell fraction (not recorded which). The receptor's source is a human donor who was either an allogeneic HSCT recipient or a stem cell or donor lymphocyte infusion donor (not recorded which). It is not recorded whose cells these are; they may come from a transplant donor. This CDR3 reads CASSQGDRGVGYTF. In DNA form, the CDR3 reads TGTGCCAGCAGCCAAGGGGACAGGGGCGTCGGCTACACCTTC.